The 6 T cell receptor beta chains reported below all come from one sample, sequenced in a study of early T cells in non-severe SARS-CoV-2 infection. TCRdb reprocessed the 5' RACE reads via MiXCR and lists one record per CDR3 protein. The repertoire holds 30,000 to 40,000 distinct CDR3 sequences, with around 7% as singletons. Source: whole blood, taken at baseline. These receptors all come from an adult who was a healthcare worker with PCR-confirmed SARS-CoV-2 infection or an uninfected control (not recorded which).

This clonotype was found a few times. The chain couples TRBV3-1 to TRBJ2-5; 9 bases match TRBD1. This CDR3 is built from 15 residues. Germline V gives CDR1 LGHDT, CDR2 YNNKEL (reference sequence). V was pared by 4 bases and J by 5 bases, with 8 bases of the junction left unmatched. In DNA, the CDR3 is TGTGCCAGCAGCCCCCGGGACAGGGATCTGGAGACCCAGTACTTC. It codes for CASSPRDRDLETQYF.

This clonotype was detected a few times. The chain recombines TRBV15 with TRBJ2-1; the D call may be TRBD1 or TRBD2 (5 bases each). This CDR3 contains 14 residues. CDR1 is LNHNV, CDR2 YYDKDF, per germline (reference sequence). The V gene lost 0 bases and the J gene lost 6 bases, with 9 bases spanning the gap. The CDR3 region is CATSRDGAGNEQFF. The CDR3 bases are TGTGCCACCAGCAGAGATGGGGCGGGCAATGAGCAGTTCTTC.

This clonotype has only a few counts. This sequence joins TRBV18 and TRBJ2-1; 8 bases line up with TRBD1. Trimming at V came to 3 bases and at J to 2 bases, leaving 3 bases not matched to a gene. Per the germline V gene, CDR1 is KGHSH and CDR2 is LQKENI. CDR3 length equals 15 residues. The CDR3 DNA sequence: TGTGCCAGCTCACCCGACAGGGGTGCCTACAATGAGCAGTTCTTC. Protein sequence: CASSPDRGAYNEQFF.

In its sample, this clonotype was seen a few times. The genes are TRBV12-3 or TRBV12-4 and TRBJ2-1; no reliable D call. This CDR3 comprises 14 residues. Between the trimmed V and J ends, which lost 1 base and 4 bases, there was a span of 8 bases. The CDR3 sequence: CASSLVPEYNEQFF. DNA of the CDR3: TGTGCCAGCAGTTTAGTGCCGGAGTACAATGAGCAGTTCTTC.

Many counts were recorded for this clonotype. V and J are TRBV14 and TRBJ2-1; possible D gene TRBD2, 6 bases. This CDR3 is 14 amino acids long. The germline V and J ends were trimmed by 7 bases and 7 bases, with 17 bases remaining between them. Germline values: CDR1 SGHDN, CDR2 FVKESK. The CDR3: CASNNGGPGNEQFF. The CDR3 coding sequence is TGTGCCAGCAATAACGGAGGGCCGGGGAATGAGCAGTTCTTC.

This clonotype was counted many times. CDR3 residues: CSAAGNQGSRDAFF. DNA of the CDR3: TGCAGTGCGGCAGGGAATCAGGGCTCGCGAGACGCTTTCTTT. The chain carries TRBV20-1 and TRBJ1-1; D possibly corresponds to TRBD1 (5 bases). The CDR3 has 14 amino acids. Germline assignment: CDR1 DFQATT and CDR2 SNEGSKA (reference sequence). The V and J ends lost 6 bases and 11 bases respectively, with 25 bases between them.